These 24 T cell receptor beta chains were all obtained from the same sample, sequenced in a study of cytomegalovirus exposure and HLA in healthy donors. Data came from immunoSEQ multiplex PCR; TCRdb stores just in-frame clones and leaves some out. Found here are around 90,000 clones, around 82% of them singletons; the top ten hold around 10%. Sequenced input: PBMCs. Every receptor here comes from a woman between 18 and 29 years old in good health and CMV-seropositive.

This sequence joins TRBV5-6 and TRBJ1-1; D is ambiguous. Germline assignment: CDR1 SGHDT and CDR2 YYEEEE. Trimming took 0 bases from V and 2 from J, leaving 8 bases between them. The CDR3 totals 14 residues. CDR3 region: CASSLAPGNTEAFF. The CDR3 region has the DNA TGTGCCAGCAGCTTGGCCCCAGGCAACACTGAAGCTTTCTTT.

V and J are TRBV7-2 and TRBJ1-2; tentative D call: TRBD1 (5 bases). The CDR3 covers 14 residues. Germline-derived CDR1 and CDR2 are SGHTA and FQGNSA. The V end lost 0 bases, the J end lost 3 bases, and 8 bases lay between the germline ends. The CDR3 loop is CASSLAGRDYGYTF. The CDR3 coding sequence is TGTGCCAGCAGCTTAGCGGGCAGGGACTATGGCTACACCTTC.

The CDR3 DNA reads as TGTGCCAGCAGCCAAGACCCGACAGGGCCCGCCGGGGAGACCCAGTACTTC. Amino acid sequence: CASSQDPTGPAGETQYF. This chain joins TRBV14 and TRBJ2-5; 7 nucleotides line up with TRBD1. V trimming: 0 bases; J trimming: 5 bases; junction bases outside the gene matches: 12. The germline V gene encodes CDR1 SGHDN and CDR2 FVKESK. This CDR3 is 17 amino acids long.

The V and J genes are TRBV6-5 and TRBJ1-1; D might be TRBD1 (5 bases). The V end was cut by 0 bases, the J end by 4 bases, with 15 bases between. The CDR3 loop spans 16 amino acids. CDR1 is MNHEY, CDR2 SVGAGI, per germline. The CDR3 loop is CASSYSGRLEGTEAFF. The CDR3 DNA sequence: TGTGCCAGCAGTTACTCGGGACGGTTGGAGGGCACTGAAGCTTTCTTT.

V is TRBV10-2 and J is TRBJ1-4; maybe TRBD1 (5 bases). From germline, CDR1 is WSHSY and CDR2 SAAADI. V lost 7 bases to trimming and J lost 4 bases, with 13 bases between them. The length of the CDR3 is 14 residues. The CDR3 DNA follows: TGCGCCAGCACGACGGGACTGGTTAATGAAAAACTGTTTTTT. Translation: CASTTGLVNEKLFF.

The rearrangement joins TRBV10-2 to TRBJ2-3, with TRBD2 matching over 13 bases. The trim removed 2 bases at V and 2 bases at J, leaving 7 bases unmatched. The CDR3 consists of 18 residues. Germline V lookup: CDR1 WSHSY, CDR2 SAAADI. CDR3 residues: CASSEPSGLAGLTDTQYF. CDR3 nucleotide sequence: TGCGCCAGCAGTGAGCCGTCGGGACTAGCGGGGCTCACAGATACGCAGTATTTT.

The V call is TRBV4-2, the J call TRBJ2-7, with 8 bases lining up with TRBD2. After removal of 3 bases from V and 4 bases from J, the junction contained 8 bases not matched to a gene. There are 15 residues in the CDR3. From germline, CDR1 is LGHNA and CDR2 YNFKEQ. CDR3: CASSHASGGEYEQYF. The CDR3 nucleotides are TGTGCCAGCAGCCATGCCAGCGGGGGAGAATACGAGCAGTACTTC.

V gene TRBV5-1 combines with J gene TRBJ1-1, with a possible D match to TRBD1 (6 bases). Between the trimmed V and J ends, which lost 0 bases and 2 bases, there was a span of 8 bases. The CDR3 sequence is 14 residues long. Germline CDR1 is SGHRS and CDR2 is YFSETQ. DNA of the CDR3: TGCGCCAGCAGCTTGGACAGGGCTAACACTGAAGCTTTCTTT. Translation gives CASSLDRANTEAFF.

This chain uses TRBV19 with TRBJ1-1; D remains unclear. V lost 6 bases and J lost 1, with 9 bases in between. The germline V gene encodes CDR1 LNHDA and CDR2 SQIVND (reference sequence). The CDR3 covers 13 residues. The DNA of the CDR3 is TGTGCCAGTAGCACATGGCCGAACACTGAAGCTTTCTTT. Amino acids: CASSTWPNTEAFF.

The chain couples TRBV10-3 to TRBJ2-1, with TRBD2 matching over 7 bases. V lost 2 bases to trimming and J lost 4 bases; unmatched junction nucleotides: 8. Looked up from germline, CDR1 is ENHRY and CDR2 is SYGVKD. The CDR3 runs 16 residues. The CDR3 nucleotides are TGTGCCATCAGTGAGGCCCAAGCGGGGCTTTACAATGAGCAGTTCTTC. Residues: CAISEAQAGLYNEQFF.

This rearrangement joins TRBV10-3 to TRBJ2-1; D is perhaps TRBD1 (6 bases). CDR1 and CDR2 from the germline V gene are ENHRY and SYGVKD. This CDR3 contains 11 residues. Trimming removed 10 bases from V and 8 bases from J, with 12 bases in between. The CDR3 DNA sequence: TGTGCCACCGAACAGGGCGATGAGCAGTTCTTC. Protein: CATEQGDEQFF.

This rearrangement joins TRBV9 to TRBJ2-5; TRBD2 matches 8 bases. Germline trimming cut 4 bases from V and 2 bases from J; bases unmatched to any gene: 7. Germline-derived CDR1 and CDR2 are SGDLS and YYNGEE. The CDR3 loop spans 15 amino acids. CDR3 bases: TGTGCCAGCAGCTCCCCCGGGGGGGGGCAAGAGACCCAGTACTTC. Its protein product is CASSSPGGGQETQYF.

This clone was detected once. The chain joins TRBV30 to TRBJ1-1; 11 bases fit TRBD1. Per the germline V gene, CDR1 is GTSNPN and CDR2 is SVGIG (reference sequence). There are 15 residues in the CDR3. The V segment lost 2 bases and the J segment 4 bases; nucleotides outside the gene matches: 6. The CDR3 DNA is TGTGCCTGGAGTTCTTGGACAGGGGGCATCACTGAAGCTTTCTTT. The encoded protein is CAWSSWTGGITEAFF.

This chain connects TRBV10-3 to TRBJ2-5; 8 bases match TRBD1. There are 13 residues in the CDR3. Germline V lookup: CDR1 ENHRY, CDR2 SYGVKD. V gave up 4 bases and J gave up 5 bases; unmatched junction bases: 3. The CDR3 protein is CAISGQGSETQYF. CDR3 coding DNA: TGTGCCATCAGTGGACAGGGGAGCGAGACCCAGTACTTC.

CDR3 coding DNA: TGTGCCAGCAGCCAACCTTTCAGCGGGGGAGTATCCTACGAGCAGTACTTC. It specifies CASSQPFSGGVSYEQYF. The V call is TRBV4-2, the J call TRBJ2-7; TRBD2 matches at 8 bases. Germline V gene data show CDR1 as LGHNA and CDR2 as YNFKEQ. CDR3 size: 17 residues. J gave up 1 base and V 2 bases, and 10 bases lay outside the gene matches.

The V and J genes are TRBV5-1 and TRBJ2-5, with 13 bases fitting TRBD2. Germline CDR1 and CDR2: SGHRS and YFSETQ. This CDR3 region has 16 residues. V shed 3 bases, J shed 2 bases, and the junction held 4 bases outside the gene matches. The CDR3 region has the DNA TGCGCCAGCAGCTACACTAGCGGGGGGGTTCAAGAGACCCAGTACTTC. Encoded protein: CASSYTSGGVQETQYF.

CDR3 in amino acids: CASSVDSGGGPNEKLFF. In DNA form, the CDR3 reads TGTGCCAGCAGCGTAGATAGTGGAGGAGGGCCAAATGAAAAACTGTTTTTT. The V call is TRBV9, the J call TRBJ1-4; D not resolved. This CDR3 region has 17 residues. The germline V gene has CDR1 SGDLS and CDR2 YYNGEE. V lost 0 bases and J 5 bases, leaving 17 bases between the germline ends. Drawing the rest from reference TRBV9 and TRBJ1-4, the complete variable domain is DSGVTQTPKHLITATGQRVTLRCSPRSGDLSVYWYQQSLDQGLQFLIQYYNGEERAKGNILERFSAQQFPDLHSELNLSSLELGDSALYFCASSVDSGGGPNEKLFFGSGTQLSVL.

The chain is built from TRBV30 and TRBJ1-1; no clear D. The length of the CDR3 is 10 residues. Trimming stripped 4 bases from V and 6 bases from J, with 6 bases between. Germline CDR1 and CDR2: GTSNPN and SVGIG (reference sequence). The CDR3 loop is CAWTQAEAFF. CDR3 coding DNA: TGTGCCTGGACGCAGGCTGAAGCTTTCTTT.

The chain has TRBV21-1 and TRBJ2-1; TRBD1, the table's D call, lacks a check against the DNA. TRBV21-1 represents a pseudogene. This CDR3 comprises 16 residues. Here the CDR3 reads CASSKVPGETYNEQFF. The CDR3 bases are TGTGCCAGCAGCAAAGTCCCAGGGGAAACCTACAATGAGCAGTTCTTC.

This rearrangement joins TRBV28 to TRBJ2-3; possibly TRBD1 for D (6 bases). Germline loops: CDR1 MDHEN, CDR2 SYDVKM. The CDR3 has 16 residues. Between the trimmed V and J ends, which lost 2 bases and 0 bases, there was a span of 12 bases. CDR3 amino acids: CASSLRAGVSTDTQYF. In DNA, the CDR3 is TGTGCCAGCAGTTTACGCGCAGGGGTAAGCACAGATACGCAGTATTTT.

The chain employs TRBV6-5 and TRBJ2-7, with 9 positions matching TRBD1. The CDR3 length is 14 residues. After removal of 2 bases from V and 3 bases from J, the junction contained 2 bases not matched to a gene. The germline gives CDR1 MNHEY, CDR2 SVGAGI. As DNA, the CDR3 is TGTGCCAGCAGTTACACAGGGGGCGGCTACGAGCAGTACTTC. Its protein is CASSYTGGGYEQYF.

The CDR3 loop reads CASSYSRTGEAGYTF. CDR3 DNA: TGTGCCAGCAGTTACTCGAGAACAGGGGAGGCTGGCTACACCTTC. This chain connects TRBV6-5 to TRBJ1-2; TRBD1 aligns across 7 bases. The CDR3 extends over 15 amino acids. With V trimmed by 0 bases and J by 7 bases, 8 bases remained unmatched. Per germline, CDR1 MNHEY and CDR2 SVGAGI.

This chain uses TRBV7-9 with TRBJ1-3; a weak D match, TRBD1 (5 bases). CDR1 is SEHNR and CDR2 is FQNEAQ in the germline V gene (reference sequence). The CDR3 spans 17 residues. Trimming took off 6 bases at V and 1 base at J, with 19 bases between the two ends. The chain's CDR3 is CASRREGHTRSGNTIYF. CDR3 DNA sequence: TGTGCCAGCAGGCGGGAGGGGCACACGAGATCTGGAAACACCATATATTTT.

V usage is TRBV19 and J usage is TRBJ2-2; 8 bases are a match to TRBD1. This CDR3 has 15 amino acids. The junction had 2 bases not matched to a gene; V was cut back by 1 base and J by 4 bases. Germline lookup yields CDR1 LNHDA and CDR2 SQIVND (reference sequence). CDR3 nucleotides: TGTGCCAGTAGTATAGGGGACAGGTCCACCGGGGAGCTGTTTTTT. It yields the protein CASSIGDRSTGELFF.